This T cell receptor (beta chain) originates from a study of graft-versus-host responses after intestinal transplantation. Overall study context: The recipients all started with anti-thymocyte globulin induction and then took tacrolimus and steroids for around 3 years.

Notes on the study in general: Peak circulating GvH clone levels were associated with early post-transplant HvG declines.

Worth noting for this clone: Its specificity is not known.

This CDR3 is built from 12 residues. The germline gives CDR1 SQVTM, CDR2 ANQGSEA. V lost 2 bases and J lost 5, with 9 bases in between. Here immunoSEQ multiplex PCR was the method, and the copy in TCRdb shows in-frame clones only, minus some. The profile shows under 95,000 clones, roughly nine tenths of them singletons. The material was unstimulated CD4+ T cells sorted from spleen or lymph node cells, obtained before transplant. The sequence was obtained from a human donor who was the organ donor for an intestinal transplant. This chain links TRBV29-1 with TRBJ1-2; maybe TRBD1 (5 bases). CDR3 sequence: CSVEFGGYGYTF. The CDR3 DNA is TGCAGCGTTGAATTTGGGGGGTATGGCTACACCTTC.